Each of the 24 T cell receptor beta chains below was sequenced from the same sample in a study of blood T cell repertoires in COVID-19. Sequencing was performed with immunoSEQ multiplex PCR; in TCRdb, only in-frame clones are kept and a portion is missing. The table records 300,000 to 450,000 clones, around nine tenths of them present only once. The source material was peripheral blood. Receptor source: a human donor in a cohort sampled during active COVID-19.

CDR3: CASSLPTRQETQYF. As DNA, the CDR3 is TGTGCCAGCAGCTTACCCACTCGCCAAGAGACCCAGTACTTC. The chain uses TRBV7-6 and TRBJ2-5; D is uncertain. The CDR3 loop spans 14 amino acids. The V gene lost 2 bases and the J gene lost 1 base, with 8 bases spanning the gap. CDR1 is SGHVS and CDR2 is FNYEAQ in the germline V gene. Variable domain in full (rest from reference TRBV7-6 and TRBJ2-5): GAGVSQSPRYKVTKRGQDVALRCDPISGHVSLYWYRQALGQGPEFLTYFNYEAQQDKSGLPNDRFSAERPEGSISTLTIQRTEQRDSAMYRCASSLPTRQETQYFGPGTRLLVL.

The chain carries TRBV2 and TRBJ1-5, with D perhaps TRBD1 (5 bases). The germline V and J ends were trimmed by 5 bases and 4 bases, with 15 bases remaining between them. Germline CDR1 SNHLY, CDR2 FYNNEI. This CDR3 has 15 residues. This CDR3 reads CASSLQGILNQPQHF. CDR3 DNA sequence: TGTGCCAGCAGTCTCCAGGGTATTTTAAATCAGCCCCAGCATTTT.

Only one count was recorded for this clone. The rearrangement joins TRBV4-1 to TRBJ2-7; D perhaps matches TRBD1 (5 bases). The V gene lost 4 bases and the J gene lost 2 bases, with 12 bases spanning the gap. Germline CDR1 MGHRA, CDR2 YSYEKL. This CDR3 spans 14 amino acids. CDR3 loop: CASSPRTPAYEQYF. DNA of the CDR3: TGCGCCAGCAGCCCCCGGACACCTGCCTACGAGCAGTACTTC.

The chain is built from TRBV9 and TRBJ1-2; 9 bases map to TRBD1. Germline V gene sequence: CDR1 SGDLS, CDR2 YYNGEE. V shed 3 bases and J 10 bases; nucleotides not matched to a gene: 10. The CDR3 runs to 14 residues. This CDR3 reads CASSAQPRDRDYTF. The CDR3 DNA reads TGTGCCAGCAGCGCCCAACCCCGGGACAGGGACTACACCTTC.

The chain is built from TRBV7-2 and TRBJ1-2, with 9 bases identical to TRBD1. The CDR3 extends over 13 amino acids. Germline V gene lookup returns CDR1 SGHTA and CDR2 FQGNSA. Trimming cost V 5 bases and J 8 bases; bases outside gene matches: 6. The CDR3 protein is CASSPQTGGGYTF. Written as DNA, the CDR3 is TGTGCCAGCAGCCCCCAGACAGGGGGAGGCTACACCTTC.

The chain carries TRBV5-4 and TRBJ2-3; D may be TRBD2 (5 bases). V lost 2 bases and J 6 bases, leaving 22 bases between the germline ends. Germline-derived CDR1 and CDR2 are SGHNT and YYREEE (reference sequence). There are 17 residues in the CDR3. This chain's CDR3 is CASSLGPAWRSEDTQYF. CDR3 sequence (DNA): TGTGCCAGCAGCTTAGGTCCAGCGTGGAGGAGTGAGGATACGCAGTATTTT. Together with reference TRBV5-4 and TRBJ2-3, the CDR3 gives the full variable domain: ETGVTQSPTHLIKTRGQQVTLRCSSQSGHNTVSWYQQALGQGPQFIFQYYREEENGRGNFPPRFSGLQFPNYSSELNVNALELDDSALYLCASSLGPAWRSEDTQYFGPGTRLTVL.

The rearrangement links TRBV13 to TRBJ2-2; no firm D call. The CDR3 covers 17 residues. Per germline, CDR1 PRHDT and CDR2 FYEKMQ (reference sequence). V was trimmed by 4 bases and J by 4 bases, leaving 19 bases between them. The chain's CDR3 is CASSSNDIPQPTGELFF. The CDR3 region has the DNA TGTGCCAGCAGCTCCAATGACATCCCCCAGCCCACCGGGGAGCTGTTTTTT.

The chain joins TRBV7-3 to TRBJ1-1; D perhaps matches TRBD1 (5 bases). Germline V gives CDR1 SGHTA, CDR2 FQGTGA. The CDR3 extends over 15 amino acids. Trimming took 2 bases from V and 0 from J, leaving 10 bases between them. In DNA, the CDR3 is TGTGCCAGCAGCTTATCGGCAGGGTTGAACACTGAAGCTTTCTTT. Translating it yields CASSLSAGLNTEAFF.

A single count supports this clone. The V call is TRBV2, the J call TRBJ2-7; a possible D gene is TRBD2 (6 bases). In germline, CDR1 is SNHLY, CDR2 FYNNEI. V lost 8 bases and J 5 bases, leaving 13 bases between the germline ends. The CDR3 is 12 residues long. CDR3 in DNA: TGTGCCAGCGGGGGGTTAAAGGACGAGCAGTACTTC. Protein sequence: CASGGLKDEQYF.

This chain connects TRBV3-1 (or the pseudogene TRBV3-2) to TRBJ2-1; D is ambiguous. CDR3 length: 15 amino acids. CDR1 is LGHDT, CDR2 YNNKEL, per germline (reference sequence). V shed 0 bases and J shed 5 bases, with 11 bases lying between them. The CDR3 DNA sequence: TGTGCCAGCAGCCAAGATAACCGGGTTAACAATGAGCAGTTCTTC. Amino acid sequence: CASSQDNRVNNEQFF.

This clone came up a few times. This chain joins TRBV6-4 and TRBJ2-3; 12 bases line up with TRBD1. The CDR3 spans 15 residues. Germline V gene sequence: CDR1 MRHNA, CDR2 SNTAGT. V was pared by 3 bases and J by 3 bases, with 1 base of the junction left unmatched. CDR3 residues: CASSEGQGATDTQYF. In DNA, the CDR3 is TGTGCCAGCAGTGAGGGACAGGGGGCAACAGATACGCAGTATTTT.

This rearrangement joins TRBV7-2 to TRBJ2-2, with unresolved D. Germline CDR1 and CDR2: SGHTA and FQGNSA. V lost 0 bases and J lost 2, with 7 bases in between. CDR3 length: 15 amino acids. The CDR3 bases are TGTGCCAGCAGCTTAGCGTTGGCAAACACCGGGGAGCTGTTTTTT. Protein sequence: CASSLALANTGELFF.

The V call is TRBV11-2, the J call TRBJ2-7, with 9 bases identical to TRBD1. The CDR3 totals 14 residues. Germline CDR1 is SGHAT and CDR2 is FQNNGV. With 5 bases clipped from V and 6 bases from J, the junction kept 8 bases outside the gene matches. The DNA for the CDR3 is TGTGCCAGCAGCGGTCGGACAGGGGATTTCGAGCAGTACTTC. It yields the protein CASSGRTGDFEQYF.

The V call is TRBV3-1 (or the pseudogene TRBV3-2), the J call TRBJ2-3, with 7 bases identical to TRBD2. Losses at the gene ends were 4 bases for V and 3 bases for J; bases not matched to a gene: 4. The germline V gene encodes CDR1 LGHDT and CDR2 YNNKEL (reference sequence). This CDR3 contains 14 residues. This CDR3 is CASSPMGGTDTQYF. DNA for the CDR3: TGTGCCAGCAGCCCCATGGGGGGGACAGATACGCAGTATTTT.

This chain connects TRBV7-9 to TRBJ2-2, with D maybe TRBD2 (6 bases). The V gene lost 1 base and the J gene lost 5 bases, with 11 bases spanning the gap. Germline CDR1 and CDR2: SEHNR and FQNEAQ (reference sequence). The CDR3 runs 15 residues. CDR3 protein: CASSLGVGSTGELFF. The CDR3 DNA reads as TGTGCCAGCAGCTTAGGGGTCGGGAGTACCGGGGAGCTGTTTTTT.

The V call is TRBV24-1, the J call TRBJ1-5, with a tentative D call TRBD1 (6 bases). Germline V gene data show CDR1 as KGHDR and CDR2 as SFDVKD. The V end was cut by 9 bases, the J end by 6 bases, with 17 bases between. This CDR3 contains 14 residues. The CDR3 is CATGGAGSGQPQHF. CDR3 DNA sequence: TGTGCCACCGGGGGCGCAGGGTCGGGTCAGCCCCAGCATTTT.

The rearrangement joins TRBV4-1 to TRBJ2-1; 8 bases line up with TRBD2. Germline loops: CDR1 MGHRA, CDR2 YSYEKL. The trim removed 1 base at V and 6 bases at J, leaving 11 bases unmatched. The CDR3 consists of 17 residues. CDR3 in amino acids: CASSQGSREVLLNEQFF. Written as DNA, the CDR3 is TGCGCCAGCAGCCAAGGCTCGCGGGAGGTCCTCCTCAATGAGCAGTTCTTC.

The CDR3 protein is CASSQGGVGGRRRNTIYF. CDR3 in DNA: TGTGCCAGCAGCCAAGGAGGAGTAGGTGGCCGACGGAGAAACACCATATATTTT. The chain uses TRBV3-1 (or the pseudogene TRBV3-2) and TRBJ1-3; D remains ambiguous. Germline lookup yields CDR1 LGHDT and CDR2 YNNKEL (reference sequence). The CDR3 is made up of 18 amino acids. Between the trimmed V and J ends, which lost 1 base and 5 bases, there was a span of 21 bases.

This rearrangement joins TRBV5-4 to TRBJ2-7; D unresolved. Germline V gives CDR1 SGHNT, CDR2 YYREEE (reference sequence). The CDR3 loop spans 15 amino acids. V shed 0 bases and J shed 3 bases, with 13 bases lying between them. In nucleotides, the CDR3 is TGTGCCAGCAGCTTGGGTTGGTCGGTGAACTACGAGCAGTACTTC. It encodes CASSLGWSVNYEQYF.

For the CDR3, the DNA is TGCGCCAGCAAGTTCGTCCGGGAGAACACTGAAGCTTTCTTT. Protein sequence: CASKFVRENTEAFF. The rearrangement links TRBV5-1 to TRBJ1-1; no clear D. This CDR3 region has 14 residues. Germline V gene data show CDR1 as SGHRS and CDR2 as YFSETQ. Between the trimmed V and J ends, which lost 6 bases and 1 base, there was a span of 13 bases.

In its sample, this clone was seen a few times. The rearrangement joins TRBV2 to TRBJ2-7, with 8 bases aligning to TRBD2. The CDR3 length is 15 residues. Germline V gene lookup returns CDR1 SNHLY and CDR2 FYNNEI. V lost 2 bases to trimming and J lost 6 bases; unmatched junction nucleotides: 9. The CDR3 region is CASSERREVVGEQYF. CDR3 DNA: TGTGCCAGCAGTGAAAGGCGGGAGGTAGTCGGCGAGCAGTACTTC.

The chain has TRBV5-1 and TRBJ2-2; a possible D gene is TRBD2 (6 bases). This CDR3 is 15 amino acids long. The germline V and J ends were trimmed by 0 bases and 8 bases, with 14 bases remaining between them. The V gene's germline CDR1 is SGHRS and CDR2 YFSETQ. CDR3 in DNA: TGCGCCAGCAGCTTGGGCGCGGGGATCGAAGGGGAGCTGTTTTTT. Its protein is CASSLGAGIEGELFF.

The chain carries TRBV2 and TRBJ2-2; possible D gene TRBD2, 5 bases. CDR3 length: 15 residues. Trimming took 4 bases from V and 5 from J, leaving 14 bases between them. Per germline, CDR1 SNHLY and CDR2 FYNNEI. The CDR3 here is CASSVDGIGTGELFF. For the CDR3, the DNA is TGTGCCAGCAGTGTTGACGGGATTGGGACCGGGGAGCTGTTTTTT.

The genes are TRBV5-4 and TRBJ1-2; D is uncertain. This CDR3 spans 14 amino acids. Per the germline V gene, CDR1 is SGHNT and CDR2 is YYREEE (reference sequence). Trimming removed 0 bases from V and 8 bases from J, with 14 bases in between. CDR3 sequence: CASSLDRFLLGYTF. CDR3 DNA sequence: TGTGCCAGCAGCTTGGACAGATTCCTTTTGGGCTACACCTTC.